Following are 4 T cell receptor beta chains from one sample sequenced in a study of blood T cell repertoires in COVID-19. Profiling relied on immunoSEQ multiplex PCR, and the TCRdb table lists in-frame clones only, not all of them. The sample lists 95,000 to 150,000 clones, around 77% occurring once. The sequencing input was peripheral blood. These receptors were obtained from a man between 60 and 75 years old with active or convalescent COVID-19.

This clone was seen a single time. The chain couples TRBV28 to TRBJ1-1; 7 bases line up with TRBD1. V shed 5 bases, J shed 12 bases, and the junction held 12 bases outside the gene matches. The CDR3 consists of 13 residues. Germline CDR1 reads MDHEN; CDR2 reads SYDVKM. DNA for the CDR3: TGTGCCAGCAGTCCGGACAGGTTGAGGAGTTCTTTCTTT. This sequence encodes CASSPDRLRSSFF.

The chain combines TRBV6-5 with TRBJ2-1; D call uncertain. Germline assignment: CDR1 MNHEY and CDR2 SVGAGI. The CDR3 covers 13 residues. V lost 2 bases to trimming and J lost 5 bases, with 7 bases between them. In DNA form, the CDR3 reads TGTGCCAGCAGTTACCGGTTGGACAATGAGCAGTTCTTC. Amino acids: CASSYRLDNEQFF.

CDR3 protein: CASSQGGRAVTDTQYF. For the CDR3, the DNA is TGTGCCAGCAGCCAAGGCGGGAGGGCCGTCACAGATACGCAGTATTTT. The V call is TRBV3-1 (or the pseudogene TRBV3-2), the J call TRBJ2-3, with 9 bases identical to TRBD2. The junction had 4 bases not matched to a gene; V was cut back by 1 base and J by 2 bases. Per the germline V gene, CDR1 is LGHDT and CDR2 is YNNKEL (reference sequence). This CDR3 has 16 residues.

This clone came up once. The J gene is TRBJ1-6, the V gene TRBV5-5, with 7 bases that match TRBD1. With 4 bases clipped from V and 6 bases from J, the junction kept 10 bases outside the gene matches. Germline assignment: CDR1 SGHKS and CDR2 YYEKEE (reference sequence). The CDR3 is 16 residues long. The CDR3 sequence is CASSILTGVANSPLHF. In DNA form, the CDR3 reads TGTGCCAGCAGCATTCTTACAGGGGTGGCTAATTCACCCCTCCACTTT. Filled out from reference TRBV5-5 and TRBJ1-6, the complete variable domain reads DAGVTQSPTHLIKTRGQQVTLRCSPISGHKSVSWYQQVLGQGPQFIFQYYEKEERGRGNFPDRFSARQFPNYSSELNVNALLLGDSALYLCASSILTGVANSPLHFGNGTRLTVT.